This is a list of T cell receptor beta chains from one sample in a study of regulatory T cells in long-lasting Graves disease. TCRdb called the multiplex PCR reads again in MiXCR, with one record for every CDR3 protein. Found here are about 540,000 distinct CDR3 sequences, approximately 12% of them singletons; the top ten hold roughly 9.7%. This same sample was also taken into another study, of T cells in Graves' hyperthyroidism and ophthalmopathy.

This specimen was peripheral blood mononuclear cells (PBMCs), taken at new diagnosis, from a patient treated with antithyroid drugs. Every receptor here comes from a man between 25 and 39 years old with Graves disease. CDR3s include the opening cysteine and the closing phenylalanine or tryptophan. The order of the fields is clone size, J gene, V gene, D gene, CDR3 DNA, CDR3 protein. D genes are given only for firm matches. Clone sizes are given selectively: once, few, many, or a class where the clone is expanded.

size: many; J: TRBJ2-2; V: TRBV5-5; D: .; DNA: TGTGCCAGCAGCCGACAGGCGGGTACCGGGGAGCTGTTTTTT; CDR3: CASSRQAGTGELFF
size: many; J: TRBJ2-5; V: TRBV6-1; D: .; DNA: TGTGCCAGCAGTCCCTGGGACACAGAGTACCAAGAGACCCAGTACTTC; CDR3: CASSPWDTEYQETQYF
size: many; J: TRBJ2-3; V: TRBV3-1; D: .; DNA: TGTGCCAGCAGCCAGTACTCCCTTCCGACAGATACGCAGTATTTT; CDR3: CASSQYSLPTDTQYF
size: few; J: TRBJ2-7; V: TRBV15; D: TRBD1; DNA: TGTGCCACCAGCGCCCGGACAGGCCCATCGGAGATGTACTTC; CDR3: CATSARTGPSEMYF
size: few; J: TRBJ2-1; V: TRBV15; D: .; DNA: TGTGCCACCAGCAGAGGAACGGGAGTCGACAATGAGCAGTTCTTC; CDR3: CATSRGTGVDNEQFF
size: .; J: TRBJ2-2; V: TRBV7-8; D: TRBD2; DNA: TGTGCCAGCAGCCGGCGGACTAGCGGGAGGACCGGGGAGCTGTTTTTT; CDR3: CASSRRTSGRTGELFF
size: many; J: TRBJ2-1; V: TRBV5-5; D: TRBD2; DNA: TGTGCCAGCAGCCATTGGCGGGGGACTAACTACAATGAGCAGTTCTTC; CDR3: CASSHWRGTNYNEQFF
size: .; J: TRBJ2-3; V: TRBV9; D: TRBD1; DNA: TGTGCCAGCAGCCCGTGGACAGGAAGCACAGATACGCAGTATTTT; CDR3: CASSPWTGSTDTQYF
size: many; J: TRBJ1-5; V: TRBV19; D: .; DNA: TGTGCCAGTAATTTGGGGGGACGCTATAGCAATCAGCCCCAGCATTTT; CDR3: CASNLGGRYSNQPQHF
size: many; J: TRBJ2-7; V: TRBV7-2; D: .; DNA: TGTGCCAGCAGCTTAGTACCGTCTCCGGGGGAGCAGTACTTC; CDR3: CASSLVPSPGEQYF
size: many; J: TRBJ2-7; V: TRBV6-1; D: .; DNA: TGTGCCAGCACTACCGGTTACGAGCAGTACTTC; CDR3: CASTTGYEQYF
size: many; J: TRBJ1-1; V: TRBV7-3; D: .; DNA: TGTGCCAGCAGCTTATGGTTGGGGGATAAAGCTTTCTTT; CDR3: CASSLWLGDKAFF
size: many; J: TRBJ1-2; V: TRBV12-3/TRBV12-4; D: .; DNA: TGTGCCAGCAGTCCCTCTTTTCGGGGGACCTATGGCTACACCTTC; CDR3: CASSPSFRGTYGYTF
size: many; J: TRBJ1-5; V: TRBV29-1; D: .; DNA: TGCAGCGTTGCGTGGCCGAATCAGCCCCAGCATTTT; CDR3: CSVAWPNQPQHF
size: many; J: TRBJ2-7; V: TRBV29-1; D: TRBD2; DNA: TGCAGCGTTGATAGCGGGAGCTATAACGAGCAGTACTTC; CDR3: CSVDSGSYNEQYF
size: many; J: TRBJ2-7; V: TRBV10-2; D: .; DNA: TGCGCCAGCATGCAGGCCCTAGGGGGGGAGCAGTACTTC; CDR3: CASMQALGGEQYF
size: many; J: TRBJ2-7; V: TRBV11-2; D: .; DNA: TGTGCCAGCAGTTTCATGGGGGTCGAGCAGTACTTC; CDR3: CASSFMGVEQYF
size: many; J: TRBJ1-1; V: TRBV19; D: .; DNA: TGTGCCAGTAGTTCCCGCCTCCGGGATAGAAACACTGAAGCTTTCTTT; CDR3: CASSSRLRDRNTEAFF
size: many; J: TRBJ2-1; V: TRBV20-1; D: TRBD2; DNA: TGCAGTGCTAGGGCTAGCGGGAGAGGGAATGAGCAGTTCTTC; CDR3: CSARASGRGNEQFF
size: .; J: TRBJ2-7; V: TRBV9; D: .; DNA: TGTGCCAGCAGCGTAGGGACGTTTTACGAGCAGTACTTC; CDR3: CASSVGTFYEQYF
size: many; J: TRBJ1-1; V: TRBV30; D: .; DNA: TGTGCCTGGGCGAGGGGATCGAACACTGAAGCTTTCTTT; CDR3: CAWARGSNTEAFF
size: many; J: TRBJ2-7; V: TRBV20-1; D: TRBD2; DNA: TGCAGTGCCCCGGATCTCCGGACTAGCGGCTACGAGCAGTACTTC; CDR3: CSAPDLRTSGYEQYF
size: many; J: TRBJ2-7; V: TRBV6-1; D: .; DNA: TGTGCCAGCAGACCGGGACGATACTCCGTCAACGAGCAGTACTTC; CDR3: CASRPGRYSVNEQYF
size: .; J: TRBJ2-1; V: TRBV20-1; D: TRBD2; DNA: TGCAGTGCTGGCGGGACTAGCGGGACCAATGAGCAGTTCTTC; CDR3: CSAGGTSGTNEQFF
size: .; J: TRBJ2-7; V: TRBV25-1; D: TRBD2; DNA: TGTGCCAGCAGTAAACTAGCGGGAGCAGGCGAGCAGTACTTC; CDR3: CASSKLAGAGEQYF
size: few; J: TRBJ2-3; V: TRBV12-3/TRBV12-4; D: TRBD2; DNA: TGTGCCAGCAGTTTAGGACTAGCGGGGCGGCCAGATACGCAGTATTTT; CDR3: CASSLGLAGRPDTQYF
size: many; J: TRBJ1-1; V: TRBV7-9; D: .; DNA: TGTGCCAGCACCACTCCGGGGGCTGGGACTGAAGCTTTCTTT; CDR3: CASTTPGAGTEAFF
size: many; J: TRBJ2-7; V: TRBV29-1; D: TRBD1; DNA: TGCAGCGTTGTGGGACAGAGGGCCCACGAGCAGTACTTC; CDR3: CSVVGQRAHEQYF
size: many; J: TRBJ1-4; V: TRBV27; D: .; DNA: TGTGCCAGCAGTTTATTTGCCCATGCTGCCACTAATGAAAAACTGTTTTTT; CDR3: CASSLFAHAATNEKLFF
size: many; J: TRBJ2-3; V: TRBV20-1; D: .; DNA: TGCAGTGCTAGAATTGACTCTTCTAGCACAGATACGCAGTATTTT; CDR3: CSARIDSSSTDTQYF
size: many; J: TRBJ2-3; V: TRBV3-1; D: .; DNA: TGTGCCAGCAGCCACCGGGGAGCGCTCCTCGCAGATACGCAGTATTTT; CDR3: CASSHRGALLADTQYF
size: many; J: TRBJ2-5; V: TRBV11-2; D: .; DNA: TGTGCCAGCAGCCCTGCCCGACGACTGAGTAAAGAGACCCAGTACTTC; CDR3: CASSPARRLSKETQYF
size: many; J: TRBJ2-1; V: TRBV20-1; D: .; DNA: TGCAGTGCTAGGGGTCTGTGGGGAGCCTTCTACAATGAGCAGTTCTTC; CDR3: CSARGLWGAFYNEQFF
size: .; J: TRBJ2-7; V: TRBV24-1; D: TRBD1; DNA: TGTGCCACCAGTGATTCGGGACAGGGTCGCGACGAGCAGTACTTC; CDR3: CATSDSGQGRDEQYF
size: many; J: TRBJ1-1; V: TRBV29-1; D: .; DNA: TGCAGCGTTGTCACCGGGACCCTGAGGAACACTGAAGCTTTCTTT; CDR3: CSVVTGTLRNTEAFF
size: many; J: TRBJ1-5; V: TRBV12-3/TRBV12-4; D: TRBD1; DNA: TGTGCCAGCAGCCCCGACAGGGAGTATAGCAATCAGCCCCAGCATTTT; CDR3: CASSPDREYSNQPQHF
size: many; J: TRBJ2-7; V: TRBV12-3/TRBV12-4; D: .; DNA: TGTGCCAGCAGTTTATTTCCTTTCTCCGAGCAGTACTTC; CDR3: CASSLFPFSEQYF
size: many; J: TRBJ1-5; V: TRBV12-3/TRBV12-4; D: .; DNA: TGTGCCAGCAGTTCAAGGGGATCTCAGCATTTT; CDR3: CASSSRGSQHF